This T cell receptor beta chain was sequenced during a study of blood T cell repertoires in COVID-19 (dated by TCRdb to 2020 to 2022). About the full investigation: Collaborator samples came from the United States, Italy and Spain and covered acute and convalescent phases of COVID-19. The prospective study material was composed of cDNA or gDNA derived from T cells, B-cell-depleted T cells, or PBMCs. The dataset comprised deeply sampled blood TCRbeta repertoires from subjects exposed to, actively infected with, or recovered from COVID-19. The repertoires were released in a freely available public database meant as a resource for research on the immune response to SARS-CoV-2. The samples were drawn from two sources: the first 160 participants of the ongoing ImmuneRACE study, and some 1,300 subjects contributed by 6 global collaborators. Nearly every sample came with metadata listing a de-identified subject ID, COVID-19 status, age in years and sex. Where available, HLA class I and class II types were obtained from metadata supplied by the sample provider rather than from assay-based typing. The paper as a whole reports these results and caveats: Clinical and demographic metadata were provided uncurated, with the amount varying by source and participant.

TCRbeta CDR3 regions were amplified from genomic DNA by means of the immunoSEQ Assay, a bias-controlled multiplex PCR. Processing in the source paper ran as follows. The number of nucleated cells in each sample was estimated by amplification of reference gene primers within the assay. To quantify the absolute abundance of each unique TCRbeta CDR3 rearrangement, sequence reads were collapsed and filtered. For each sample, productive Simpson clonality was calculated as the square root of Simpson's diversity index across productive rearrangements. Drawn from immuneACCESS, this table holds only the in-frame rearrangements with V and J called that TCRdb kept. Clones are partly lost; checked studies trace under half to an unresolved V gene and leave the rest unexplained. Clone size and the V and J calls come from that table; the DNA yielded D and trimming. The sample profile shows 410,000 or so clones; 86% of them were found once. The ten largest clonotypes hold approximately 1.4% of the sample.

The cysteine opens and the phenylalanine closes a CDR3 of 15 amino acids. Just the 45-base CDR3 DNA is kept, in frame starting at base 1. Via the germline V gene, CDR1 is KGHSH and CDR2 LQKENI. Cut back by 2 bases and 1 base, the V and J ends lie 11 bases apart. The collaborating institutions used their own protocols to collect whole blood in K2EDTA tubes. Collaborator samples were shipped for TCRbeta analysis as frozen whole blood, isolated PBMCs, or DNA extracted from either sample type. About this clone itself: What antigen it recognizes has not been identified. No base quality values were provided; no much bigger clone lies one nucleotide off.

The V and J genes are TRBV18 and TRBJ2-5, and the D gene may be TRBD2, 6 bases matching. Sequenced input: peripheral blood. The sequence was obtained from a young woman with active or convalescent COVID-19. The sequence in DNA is TGTGCCAGCTCACCAGGAGGGCTGAGCCAAGAGACCCAGTACTTC. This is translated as CASSPGGLSQETQYF.